This T cell receptor beta chain was observed in a study of response to subunit inactivated influenza vaccine. Findings and limits, study-wide: Authors proposed each seasonal influenza vaccination draws in few new T cells.

This CDR3 is 15 amino acids long. The V end was cut by 5 bases, the J end by 3 bases, with 15 bases between. In germline, CDR1 is SGHAT, CDR2 FQNNGV. About this clonotype itself: Antigen specificity is unknown.

One entry per CDR3 protein results from TCRdb running MiXCR on the RT-PCR reads. The sample contains just over 300,000 distinct CDR3 sequences, roughly 20% of which appear only once. This specimen was PBMCs from blood, taken less than 22 months after vaccination. This TCR was sampled from a man in his fifties or sixties who received an inactivated influenza vaccine. The chain is built from TRBV11-2 and TRBJ2-3; D not certain. For the CDR3, the DNA is TGTGCCAGCAGCCAACGTAGCAGGCCTACAGATACGCAGTATTTT. Encoded protein: CASSQRSRPTDTQYF. The whole variable domain, remainder taken from reference TRBV11-2 and TRBJ2-3, is EAGVAQSPRYKIIEKRQSVAFWCNPISGHATLYWYQQILGQGPKLLIQFQNNGVVDDSQLPKDRFSAERLKGVDSTLKIQPAKLEDSAVYLCASSQRSRPTDTQYFGPGTRLTVL.